The rows below give T cell receptor beta chains drawn from one sample of a study of blood T cell repertoires in COVID-19. Sequencing used immunoSEQ multiplex PCR; TCRdb keeps in-frame clones, though not all of them. Counted here are 150,000 or so clones, around 78% occurring once; the ten biggest clones make up approximately 5%. The sequenced sample consisted of peripheral blood. These receptors all come from a woman older than 75 with active or convalescent COVID-19. The CDR3 runs from the conserved cysteine through the conserved F or W. Fields, in order: J gene, D gene, clone size, V gene, CDR3 DNA, CDR3 protein. A D gene is named only where the DNA matches it firmly. Clone size is given for some rows only: seen once, a few or many times, or a class if the clone is expanded.

TRBJ2-5 TRBD2 few TRBV7-2 TGTGCCAGCAGCCCGACCACTCTAGCGGGGGTGGAGACCCAGTACTTC CASSPTTLAGVETQYF
TRBJ1-1 - - TRBV18 TGTGCCAGCTCACCTGAACAGATGAACACTGAAGCTTTCTTT CASSPEQMNTEAFF
TRBJ2-5 TRBD2 - TRBV7-2 TGTGCCAGCAGCTCAGGTTGGACTAGCGGGGGGGCCGGGGAGACCCAGTACTTC CASSSGWTSGGAGETQYF
TRBJ2-7 - once TRBV5-6 TGTGCCAGCAGCTTGTATTACGAGCAGTACTTC CASSLYYEQYF
TRBJ1-4 - - TRBV4-1 TGCGCCAGCAGCCAAGAGTCCGGGTTTAAACTGTTTTTT CASSQESGFKLFF
TRBJ2-7 - - TRBV27 TGTGCCAGCAGTTCGGGACAGACCGGGAGAAGCGAGCAGTACTTC CASSSGQTGRSEQYF
TRBJ2-2 - - TRBV9 TGTGCCAGCAGCCCTTCCACGAACACGAACACCGGGGAGCTGTTTTTT CASSPSTNTNTGELFF
TRBJ1-5 TRBD1 - TRBV6-6 TGTGCCAGCAGTACAGGGGATGGCAATCAGCCCCAGCATTTT CASSTGDGNQPQHF
TRBJ1-4 - - TRBV5-1 TGCGCCAGCAGCCCCTGGACGGGATTTAATGAAAAACTGTTTTTT CASSPWTGFNEKLFF
TRBJ1-3 - - TRBV5-8 TGTGCCAGCACCACGGGTACTGGAAACACCATATATTTT CASTTGTGNTIYF
TRBJ2-1 - - TRBV6-2/TRBV6-3 TGTGCCAGCAGTTTGGCCAATGAGCAGTTCTTC CASSLANEQFF
TRBJ1-6 - once TRBV2 TGTGCCAGCAGGGGGCGGGGGGTGAGGAATTCACCCCTCCACTTT CASRGRGVRNSPLHF
TRBJ1-5 TRBD1 - TRBV7-2 TGTGCCAGCAGCCCGGGGACAGGTCGCAATCAGCCCCAGCATTTT CASSPGTGRNQPQHF
TRBJ2-1 TRBD1 - TRBV14 TGTGCCAGCAGTGGACAGGGGGCGGACAATGAGCAGTTCTTC CASSGQGADNEQFF
TRBJ1-2 TRBD1 - TRBV2 TGTGCCAGCAGCGGGACAGGGGGCAGTCGGGGCTACACCTTC CASSGTGGSRGYTF
TRBJ2-5 - few TRBV7-9 TGTGCCAGCAGCGAATGGGTCGCTGGGGGGGCCGATGAGACCCAGTACTTC CASSEWVAGGADETQYF
TRBJ1-1 TRBD1 - TRBV10-2 TGCGCCAGCAGAGTGACAGGGGGTGGCACTGAAGCTTTCTTT CASRVTGGGTEAFF
TRBJ2-1 - - TRBV30 TGTGCCTGGAGGGAGGGCTACAATGAGCAGTTCTTC CAWREGYNEQFF
TRBJ1-2 TRBD1 once TRBV19 TGTGCCAGTAGTACCGGGACAGGGTTTAACTATGGCTACACCTTC CASSTGTGFNYGYTF
TRBJ1-6 - - TRBV5-1 TGCGCCAGCAGCTCCATGACAGCTGATAATTCACCCCTCCACTTT CASSSMTADNSPLHF
TRBJ2-2 - - TRBV7-2 TGTGCCAGCTCTCACCGACAGGTTCCAACCGGGGAGCTGTTTTTT CASSHRQVPTGELFF
TRBJ2-7 TRBD2 once TRBV28 TGTGCCAGCAGTTCCTACGGGGGGACCCTAAACGAGCAGTACTTC CASSSYGGTLNEQYF
TRBJ2-7 - many TRBV5-5 TGTGCCAGCAGCTTTACCTACGAGCAGTACTTC CASSFTYEQYF
TRBJ2-5 TRBD1 - TRBV28 TGTGCCAGCAGCACAGTATTCGGGACAGGGAAGAGGGAGACCCAGTACTTC CASSTVFGTGKRETQYF
TRBJ2-3 TRBD1 few TRBV11-2 TGTGCCAGCAGCCTCAGGACAGGGGGAGGCCCAGATACGCAGTATTTT CASSLRTGGGPDTQYF
TRBJ2-7 - - TRBV5-1 TGCGCCAGCAGCTTTGTTCAACGGGGCGAGCAGTACTTC CASSFVQRGEQYF
TRBJ2-3 TRBD2 - TRBV19 TGTGCCAGTAGTATATCGGGGGGGCAGGGCACAGATACGCAGTATTTT CASSISGGQGTDTQYF
TRBJ2-4 - - TRBV20-1 TGCAGTGCTAGTAGGGGAGGTGGAAACATTCAGTACTTC CSASRGGGNIQYF
TRBJ2-3 TRBD2 - TRBV6-5 TGTGCCTCCGGACTAGCGGGGGTTGCAGATACGCAGTATTTT CASGLAGVADTQYF
TRBJ1-3 - - TRBV5-4 TGTGCCAGCAGCCTAGGACTGAACTCTGGAAACACCATATATTTT CASSLGLNSGNTIYF
TRBJ1-1 TRBD1 - TRBV29-1 TGCAGCGCCACCGGACAGGTGAACACTGAAGCTTTCTTT CSATGQVNTEAFF
TRBJ2-3 TRBD1 - TRBV6-1 TGTGCCAGCAGTGAACTATCCATCGGGACAGGGGGCTGGGATACGCAGTATTTT CASSELSIGTGGWDTQYF
TRBJ2-4 TRBD2 - TRBV3-1/TRBV3-2 TGTGCCAGCAGCCAAGACAAGGCGGGACTAGCGGGAATACTAGCCAAAAACATTCAGTACTTC CASSQDKAGLAGILAKNIQYF
TRBJ2-1 TRBD2 - TRBV6-5 TGTGCCAGCAGTCATAGCGGGGGGGCTGGTGAGCAGTTCTTC CASSHSGGAGEQFF
TRBJ1-4 TRBD1 - TRBV15 TGTGCCACCAGCGCTCATAGACAGGGCGATACTAATGAAAAACTGTTTTTT CATSAHRQGDTNEKLFF
TRBJ1-6 TRBD1 - TRBV10-3 TGTGCCATCAGCCACGGACAGGGGGGGTCCTCCACCCTCCACTTT CAISHGQGGSSTLHF
TRBJ1-1 - - TRBV7-8 TGTGCCAGCAGCTTAGGCAGGGGCTTCTTGAACACTGAAGCTTTCTTT CASSLGRGFLNTEAFF
TRBJ2-7 - few TRBV27 TGTGCCAGCAGTAGACAGGTAGGGCCCTACGAGCAGTACTTC CASSRQVGPYEQYF
TRBJ2-1 TRBD2 few TRBV7-6 TGTGCCAGCAGCTTAAACCTAGCGGGGGTTAGTAATGAGCAGTTCTTC CASSLNLAGVSNEQFF
TRBJ2-7 TRBD2 - TRBV23-1 TGCGCCAGCAGTCGCTTGGAGGATCTAGCGGGGACCTACGAGCAGTACTTC CASSRLEDLAGTYEQYF
TRBJ2-7 TRBD2 few TRBV7-8 TGTGCCAGCAGCTTAGCTTGGGGGGGATCTAGTTCCAACCCCTACGAGCAGTACTTC CASSLAWGGSSSNPYEQYF
TRBJ1-1 TRBD1 - TRBV19 TGTGCCAGTAGTATAACACGACAGGGGATCACTGAAGCTTTCTTT CASSITRQGITEAFF
TRBJ2-1 TRBD1 - TRBV6-5 TGTGCCACCCAGGGGGTCCGGTACAATGAGCAGTTCTTC CATQGVRYNEQFF
TRBJ1-5 - - TRBV18 TGTGCCAGCTCACCATCCGACTATCAGCCCCAGCATTTT CASSPSDYQPQHF
TRBJ2-5 - once TRBV6-1 TGTGCCAGCAGTGAAAACGACAGCCGGGGGGAGACCCAGTACTTC CASSENDSRGETQYF
TRBJ1-1 - once TRBV5-1 TGCGCCAGCAGCTATGGCGGGGCAGCGATGGACACTGAAGCTTTCTTT CASSYGGAAMDTEAFF
TRBJ1-1 TRBD1 - TRBV7-8 TGTGCCAGCAGCTTACTAAATCAGGGGGGCACTGAAGCTTTCTTT CASSLLNQGGTEAFF
TRBJ1-2 TRBD1 - TRBV7-9 TGTGCCAGCAGCTTATCTTCCCAGGGGGCCGTTAGTGGCTACACCTTC CASSLSSQGAVSGYTF